This record covers a single TCR beta chain. Unmatched junction bases numbered 10, after V lost 3 bases and J lost 6 bases. The CDR3 contains 14 residues. CDR1 and CDR2 from the germline V gene are DFQATT and SNEGSKA (reference sequence). The authors' processing: Reference gene primer amplification gave nucleated cell count estimates. Method: immunoSEQ multiplex PCR; TCRdb's copy keeps in-frame clones and lacks some. From that table come the V and J calls and clone size; the DNA was used to work out D and trimming. The table records about 180,000 clones, around nine tenths of them present only once. In Seattle, patients joined the study during active infection and were tracked longitudinally. The data derive from a study of blood T cell repertoires in COVID-19. About the research overall: Samples representing acute and convalescent COVID-19 were sourced from the United States, Italy and Spain. PBMCs, B-cell-depleted T cells, or T cells were the source of the cDNA or gDNA that made up the material.

This receptor was identified in a woman in her 70s with COVID-19, enrolled during active disease. The chain joins TRBV20-1 to TRBJ2-7, with 8 bases matching TRBD2. Sequenced sample: peripheral blood. The CDR3 DNA reads TGCAGTGCTAGTAATCCAGCGGGAGTTAGCGAGCAGTACTTC. Protein sequence: CSASNPAGVSEQYF.